A selection of T cell receptor beta chains follows, all from one sample in a study of cytomegalovirus exposure and HLA in healthy donors. Profiling relied on immunoSEQ multiplex PCR, and the TCRdb table lists in-frame clones only, not all of them. Among over 150,000 clones listed, under 80% were seen once. The specimen was PBMCs. The source is a woman in her forties or fifties in good health and CMV-seropositive. CDR3s include the opening cysteine and the closing phenylalanine or tryptophan. D genes are given only for firm matches. The size entry is marked missing in some rows and otherwise reads once, few, many or a size class.

J gene | clone size | V gene | D gene | CDR3 DNA | CDR3 protein
TRBJ2-7 | . | TRBV2 | . | TGTGCCAGCAGTACCGGGGTTAGGATCCACGAGCAGTACTTC | CASSTGVRIHEQYF
TRBJ2-3 | . | TRBV9 | . | TGTGCCAGCAGCGTAGGCGGGGTCACAGATACGCAGTATTTT | CASSVGGVTDTQYF
TRBJ1-1 | . | TRBV19 | . | TGTGCCAGCCTCCCGGGACCCACTTGGGGGGACACTGAAGCTTTCTTT | CASLPGPTWGDTEAFF
TRBJ2-7 | . | TRBV14 | . | TGTGCCAGCAGCCAAGTTCCCACAGTATACGAGCAGTACTTC | CASSQVPTVYEQYF
TRBJ2-5 | . | TRBV7-9 | TRBD2 | TGTGCCAGCAGCTTAGGGCTAGCGGGGGCACAAGAGACCCAGTACTTC | CASSLGLAGAQETQYF
TRBJ1-1 | . | TRBV5-6 | TRBD1 | TGTGCCAGCAGCTCGAATTACAGGGGAACTGAAGCTTTCTTT | CASSSNYRGTEAFF
TRBJ2-7 | . | TRBV5-1 | TRBD1 | TGCGCCAGCAGCTTCCTCCGGGACAGCCCCTACGAGCAGTACTTC | CASSFLRDSPYEQYF
TRBJ1-1 | . | TRBV5-1 | TRBD1 | TGCGCCAGCAGCCCCGGGACAGGCACTGAAGCTTTCTTT | CASSPGTGTEAFF
TRBJ1-1 | . | TRBV6-1 | TRBD1 | TGTGCCAGCAGCTTAGCCGGGACAGTGAACACTGAAGCTTTCTTT | CASSLAGTVNTEAFF
TRBJ2-1 | . | TRBV11-3 | . | TGTGCCAGCAGCCCCGGGGGCAATGAGCAGTTCTTC | CASSPGGNEQFF
TRBJ2-4 | . | TRBV2 | . | TGTGCCAGCAGTGAAGTCTACTCAGGGAACATTCAGTACTTC | CASSEVYSGNIQYF
TRBJ2-1 | . | TRBV30 | . | TGTGCCTGGAGTGTACCCATCTCCGTTGGCTTGTACAATGAGCAGTTCTTC | CAWSVPISVGLYNEQFF
TRBJ2-4 | . | TRBV5-6 | . | TGTGCCAGCAGCTTGGGAGTTGGCATTCAGTACTTC | CASSLGVGIQYF
TRBJ2-3 | . | TRBV7-9 | TRBD2 | TGTGCCAGCAGCCGGGGGGGAAGCACAGATACGCAGTATTTT | CASSRGGSTDTQYF
TRBJ2-1 | . | TRBV4-1 | TRBD1 | TGCGCCAGCAGCCAGGGGACACAGGGGGGAAATGAGCAGTTCTTC | CASSQGTQGGNEQFF
TRBJ2-2 | . | TRBV5-1 | TRBD2 | TGCGCCAGCAGCGCCGGTGACGGGGGGGGAACCGGGGAGCTGTTTTTT | CASSAGDGGGTGELFF
TRBJ1-6 | once | TRBV30 | . | TGTGCCTGGAGTGTCGGTCAGGGCGATAATTCACCCCTCCACTTT | CAWSVGQGDNSPLHF
TRBJ1-5 | . | TRBV18 | . | TGTGCCAGCTCCTACGGGGGGCTAAGGGAGCCCCAGCATTTT | CASSYGGLREPQHF
TRBJ2-7 | once | TRBV6-6 | TRBD1 | TGTGCCAGCAGTTACGCCCCGGGACAGGGCTACGAGCAGTACTTC | CASSYAPGQGYEQYF
TRBJ2-1 | . | TRBV2 | . | TGTGCCAGCCGCAGCTCCTACAATGAGCAGTTCTTC | CASRSSYNEQFF
TRBJ2-2 | few | TRBV9 | TRBD2 | TGTGCCAGCAGCATGCCTGAGGGTCGGGGGGACACCGGGGAGCTGTTTTTT | CASSMPEGRGDTGELFF
TRBJ2-5 | . | TRBV7-8 | TRBD2 | TGTGCCAGCAGCTTAAGTCCAGCGGGGGCGCTTGCTACCCAGTACTTC | CASSLSPAGALATQYF
TRBJ2-1 | once | TRBV5-1 | TRBD2 | TGCGCCAGCAGTTTGATGGCTAGCGGGGCATACAATGAGCAGTTCTTC | CASSLMASGAYNEQFF